The rows below give T cell receptor beta chains drawn from one sample of a study of early T cells in non-severe SARS-CoV-2 infection. TCRdb reanalysed the 5' RACE reads using MiXCR and keeps one entry per CDR3 protein. Altogether about 64,000 distinct CDR3 sequences are present, around 12% being singletons, with the ten largest covering about 4%. The sample taken for sequencing was whole blood. These receptors were taken from an adult who was a healthcare worker with PCR-confirmed SARS-CoV-2 infection or an uninfected control (not recorded which). Both conserved end residues are part of each CDR3. Each record gives: V gene, J gene, CDR3 protein.

TRBV7-8	TRBJ2-6	CATSSGANVLTF
TRBV7-6	TRBJ2-3	CASSLGGALTDTQYF
TRBV6-5	TRBJ2-6	CASSLKVSGANVLTF
TRBV29-1	TRBJ2-7	CSGLAGQYEQYF
TRBV28	TRBJ2-3	CASSSPRLAGGRTQYF
TRBV19	TRBJ2-3	CASSFGQGDTQYF
TRBV29-1	TRBJ2-5	CSVEPTYQETQYF
TRBV20-1	TRBJ1-2	CSASDSYYGYTF
TRBV7-2	TRBJ1-3	CASSPPGGELSLDTIYF
TRBV4-1	TRBJ2-7	CASSQGLAGLGEQYF